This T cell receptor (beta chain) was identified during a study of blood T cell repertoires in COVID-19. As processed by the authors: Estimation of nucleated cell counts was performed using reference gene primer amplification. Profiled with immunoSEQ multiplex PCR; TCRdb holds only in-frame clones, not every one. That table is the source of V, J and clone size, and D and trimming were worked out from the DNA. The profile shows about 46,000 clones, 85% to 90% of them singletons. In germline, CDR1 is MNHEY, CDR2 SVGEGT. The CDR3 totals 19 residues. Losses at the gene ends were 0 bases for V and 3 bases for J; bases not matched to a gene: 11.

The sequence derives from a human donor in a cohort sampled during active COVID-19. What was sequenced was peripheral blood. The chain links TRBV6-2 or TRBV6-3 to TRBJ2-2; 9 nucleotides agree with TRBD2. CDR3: CASSYSQFAGGLDTGELFF. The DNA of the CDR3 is TGTGCCAGCAGTTACTCCCAGTTCGCGGGGGGGCTGGACACCGGGGAGCTGTTTTTT.